Listed here are 30 T cell receptor beta chains from one sample, sequenced in a study of T-cell memory formation after mild COVID-19. From the 5' RACE reads, TCRdb called clonotypes with MiXCR, one entry per CDR3 protein. The sample has about 340,000 distinct CDR3 sequences, around 13% seen once. Sequencing was carried out using PBMCs or a T cell subset sorted from them (not recorded which). These receptors were obtained from a man younger than 35 who had mild COVID-19 (a few samples of this study predate the infection). Cell type and time point are not known.

A few counts support this clonotype. V is TRBV12-3 or TRBV12-4 and J is TRBJ2-3; D is perhaps TRBD2 (6 bases). V gave up 3 bases and J gave up 3 bases, with 10 bases separating them. The CDR3 has 14 amino acids. The CDR3 region has the DNA TGTGCCAGCAGTTTTGGGCGGGAAACAGATACGCAGTATTTT. Amino acids: CASSFGRETDTQYF.

This clonotype turned up a few times. V usage is TRBV4-3 and J usage is TRBJ1-6; 7 positions agree with TRBD1. Germline assignment: CDR1 LGHNA and CDR2 YSLEER. Trimming took 1 base from V and 4 from J; bases not matched to a gene: 7. CDR3 length: 17 amino acids. As DNA, the CDR3 is TGCGCCAGCAGCCAAGCAAGTCAGGGGGGTTATAATTCACCCCTCCACTTT. This translates into CASSQASQGGYNSPLHF.

In its sample, this clonotype was seen a few times. This chain uses TRBV12-3 or TRBV12-4 with TRBJ2-1; D is uncertain. The CDR3 sequence is 11 residues long. The V end lost 6 bases, the J end lost 14 bases, and 14 bases lay between the germline ends. As DNA, the CDR3 is TGTGCCAGCAGCCAGGCGACAACGGAGTTCTTC. It is translated as CASSQATTEFF.

V and J are TRBV4-3 and TRBJ2-1, with a weak D call TRBD2 (6 bases). CDR1 is LGHNA and CDR2 is YSLEER in the germline V gene. The CDR3 extends over 13 amino acids. Trimming shortened V by 2 bases and J by 8 bases, and 10 bases separated the two germline ends. The CDR3 sequence is CASSQWTGDEQFF. The CDR3 nucleotides are TGCGCCAGCAGCCAATGGACGGGGGATGAGCAGTTCTTC.

The table lists this clonotype with many counts. The chain recombines TRBV5-1 with TRBJ1-1, with unresolved D. Between the trimmed V and J ends, which lost 4 bases and 0 bases, there was a span of 4 bases. Per germline, CDR1 SGHRS and CDR2 YFSETQ. CDR3 length: 12 residues. The chain's CDR3 is CASSALNTEAFF. CDR3 nucleotide sequence: TGCGCCAGCAGCGCCTTGAACACTGAAGCTTTCTTT.

In its sample, this clonotype was seen a few times. This CDR3 is CAAAMSSGGAKDTQYF. CDR3 coding DNA: TGTGCCGCCGCTATGTCTTCGGGGGGGGCGAAAGATACGCAGTATTTT. The chain employs TRBV10-3 and TRBJ2-3, with 8 bases identical to TRBD2. V shed 11 bases and J 5 bases; nucleotides not matched to a gene: 18. The V gene's germline CDR1 is ENHRY and CDR2 SYGVKD. The CDR3 is 16 residues long.

This clonotype was counted at least ten times. The J gene is TRBJ1-2, the V gene TRBV7-9, with TRBD1 matching 7 bases. Germline values: CDR1 SEHNR, CDR2 FQNEAQ (reference sequence). CDR3 length: 12 residues. Unmatched junction bases numbered 7, after V lost 7 bases and J lost 8 bases. The CDR3 DNA reads TGTGCCAGCATGACAGGGCCCATGGGCTACACCTTC. Amino acid sequence: CASMTGPMGYTF.

In its sample, this clonotype was seen many times. The rearrangement joins TRBV5-1 to TRBJ1-1; tentatively, D is TRBD1 (6 bases). Germline loops: CDR1 SGHRS, CDR2 YFSETQ. CDR3 length: 17 residues. V lost 1 base to trimming and J lost 0 bases, with 16 bases between them. The CDR3 protein is CASSLRPGDNMNTEAFF. CDR3 nucleotide sequence: TGCGCCAGCAGCTTGAGGCCGGGGGACAACATGAACACTGAAGCTTTCTTT.

This clonotype was counted a few times. This chain links TRBV5-1 with TRBJ1-2, with D tentatively TRBD1 (5 bases). The germline V and J ends were trimmed by 4 bases and 0 bases, with 22 bases remaining between them. CDR1 is SGHRS, CDR2 YFSETQ, per germline. This CDR3 has 18 amino acids. The CDR3 region is CASSLAGTAGPTNYGYTF. As DNA, the CDR3 is TGCGCCAGCAGCCTCGCCGGGACGGCGGGCCCCACTAACTATGGCTACACCTTC.

This clonotype was counted only a few times. The chain is built from TRBV6-2 or TRBV6-3 and TRBJ2-1, with TRBD2 identical over 8 bases. In germline, CDR1 is MNHEY, CDR2 SVGEGT. The trim removed 2 bases at V and 3 bases at J, leaving 15 bases unmatched. There are 19 residues in the CDR3. CDR3 sequence reads: CASSYPGSGGGQIYNEQFF. Here the CDR3 DNA reads TGTGCCAGCAGTTACCCGGGGAGCGGGGGAGGTCAGATCTACAATGAGCAGTTCTTC.

The chain carries TRBV7-2 and TRBJ2-7; 7 bases agree with TRBD2. The CDR3 extends over 15 amino acids. Germline CDR1 SGHTA, CDR2 FQGNSA. Trimming took 5 bases from V and 2 from J; bases not matched to a gene: 9. For the CDR3, the DNA is TGTGCCAGCAGCCTTCTGGGGGGGGACCCCTACGAGCAGTACTTC. Amino acid sequence: CASSLLGGDPYEQYF.

This clonotype was picked up a small number of times. This chain connects TRBV4-2 to TRBJ2-2, with D unresolved. This CDR3 is 15 amino acids long. The V end was cut by 1 base, the J end by 2 bases, with 8 bases between. CDR1 and CDR2 from the germline V gene are LGHNA and YNFKEQ. The CDR3 reads CASSQAELNTGELFF. The DNA for the CDR3 is TGTGCCAGCAGCCAAGCAGAACTTAACACCGGGGAGCTGTTTTTT.

V gene TRBV4-1 combines with J gene TRBJ1-1; 9 bases fit TRBD1. CDR3 size: 15 residues. Per germline, CDR1 MGHRA and CDR2 YSYEKL. V dropped 4 bases and J dropped 5; count of bases not matched to a gene: 8. As DNA, the CDR3 is TGCGCCAGCAGCCTCGGGAACAGGGGGCTTACTGAAGCTTTCTTT. Translated, it gives CASSLGNRGLTEAFF.

In DNA form, the CDR3 reads TGTGCCATCAGGGGTTCTCCCGGGACGGAGGTTGTTAATGAGCAGTTCTTC. Translated: CAIRGSPGTEVVNEQFF. The genes are TRBV10-3 and TRBJ2-1; D tentatively fits TRBD1 or TRBD2 (5 bases each). The V and J ends lost 6 bases and 7 bases respectively, with 25 bases between them. From germline, CDR1 is ENHRY and CDR2 SYGVKD. The CDR3 length is 17 residues.

This clonotype was seen at least ten times. The rearrangement links TRBV6-5 to TRBJ2-2; D is unclear. The CDR3 has 11 residues. Per the germline V gene, CDR1 is MNHEY and CDR2 is SVGAGI. With 6 bases removed from V and 7 bases from J, the gap between germline ends came to 6 bases. CDR3 in DNA: TGTGCCAGCAGGGGGTACGGGGAGCTGTTTTTT. It specifies CASRGYGELFF.

This clonotype showed up just a few times. J is TRBJ2-5 and V is TRBV20-1, with D perhaps matching TRBD1 (6 bases). Germline V gene sequence: CDR1 DFQATT, CDR2 SNEGSKA (reference sequence). The CDR3 is 14 amino acids. Trimming shortened V by 5 bases and J by 6 bases, and 19 bases separated the two germline ends. CDR3 bases: TGCAGTGCTGGAAGGACAGTGGGCCTGAAGACCCAGTACTTC. This encodes CSAGRTVGLKTQYF.

The chain uses TRBV4-1 and TRBJ2-1; tentatively, D is TRBD2 (6 bases). Germline loops: CDR1 MGHRA, CDR2 YSYEKL. V was shortened by 0 bases and J by 9 bases, with 21 bases between the two germline ends. This CDR3 is built from 17 residues. For the CDR3, the DNA is TGCGCCAGCAGCCAAGACCCTACTGGCGGGGTTAGTGGTGAGCAGTTCTTC. Protein: CASSQDPTGGVSGEQFF.

This chain's CDR3 is CSAPGVRPYEQYF. Written as DNA, the CDR3 is TGCAGTGCCCCCGGGGTCCGCCCCTACGAGCAGTACTTC. V usage is TRBV20-1 and J usage is TRBJ2-7; maybe TRBD2 (5 bases). The CDR3 covers 13 residues. Germline values: CDR1 DFQATT, CDR2 SNEGSKA (reference sequence). The ends were cut back, 6 bases at V and 2 bases at J, with 14 bases in the middle.

This chain links TRBV30 with TRBJ2-2; no definite D call. The CDR3 runs 13 residues. Germline-derived CDR1 and CDR2 are GTSNPN and SVGIG (reference sequence). V gave up 3 bases and J gave up 6 bases, with 11 bases separating them. CDR3 in DNA: TGTGCCTGGAGCGGACGCAGTCCCGGGGAGCTGTTTTTT. This gives the protein CAWSGRSPGELFF.

This clonotype has at least ten counts. The rearrangement uses TRBV3-1 and TRBJ2-2; D is possibly TRBD1 (6 bases). The CDR3 length is 16 residues. Germline-derived CDR1 and CDR2 are LGHDT and YNNKEL (reference sequence). The V end lost 2 bases, the J end lost 7 bases, and 17 bases lay between the germline ends. This CDR3 reads CASSQLLGQSVGELFF. The CDR3 DNA is TGTGCCAGCAGCCAATTGCTAGGACAGTCCGTCGGGGAGCTGTTTTTT.

The chain links TRBV6-5 to TRBJ2-3; D assignment may be TRBD1 or TRBD2 (5 bases each). Germline lookup yields CDR1 MNHEY and CDR2 SVGAGI. Between the trimmed V and J ends, which lost 1 base and 0 bases, there was a span of 8 bases. The CDR3 covers 15 residues. Here the CDR3 reads CASSYYGGSTDTQYF. CDR3 DNA sequence: TGTGCCAGCAGTTACTATGGGGGAAGCACAGATACGCAGTATTTT.

V gene TRBV4-2 combines with J gene TRBJ2-2; D assignment may be TRBD1 or TRBD2 (6 bases each). This CDR3 contains 18 residues. Germline-derived CDR1 and CDR2 are LGHNA and YNFKEQ. V lost 3 bases to trimming and J lost 1 base, with 18 bases between them. CDR3 loop: CASSQSPFEGGNTGELFF. For the CDR3, the DNA is TGTGCCAGCAGCCAGAGCCCCTTCGAGGGGGGGAACACCGGGGAGCTGTTTTTT.

CDR3 loop: CASSQDGAGRNIQYF. The CDR3 bases are TGCGCCAGCAGCCAAGATGGGGCGGGGAGGAACATTCAGTACTTC. The V call is TRBV4-1, the J call TRBJ2-4; TRBD2 is a possible D gene (6 bases). This CDR3 contains 15 residues. Germline V gene lookup returns CDR1 MGHRA and CDR2 YSYEKL. With 0 bases removed from V and 7 bases from J, the gap between germline ends came to 13 bases.

This clonotype was found a few times. The J gene is TRBJ1-2, the V gene TRBV20-1; no clear D. Looked up from germline, CDR1 is DFQATT and CDR2 is SNEGSKA (reference sequence). The CDR3 has 12 residues. The germline V and J ends were trimmed by 0 bases and 2 bases, with 4 bases remaining between them. The CDR3 region is CSARDQNYGYTF. The DNA for the CDR3 is TGCAGTGCTAGAGATCAGAACTATGGCTACACCTTC.

The rearrangement joins TRBV2 to TRBJ2-3, with 7 nucleotides matching TRBD1. Germline-derived CDR1 and CDR2 are SNHLY and FYNNEI. V was pared by 10 bases and J by 5 bases, with 9 bases of the junction left unmatched. This CDR3 has 13 amino acids. CDR3 amino acids: CANRRQGLDTQYF. In DNA form, the CDR3 reads TGTGCCAACCGGAGACAGGGTTTAGATACGCAGTATTTT.

The chain employs TRBV12-3 or TRBV12-4 and TRBJ2-6, with D uncertain. This CDR3 spans 13 amino acids. V was cut by 4 bases and J by 2 bases, with 3 bases left in between. The DNA for the CDR3 is TGTGCCAGCAGTTCTGCTGGGGCCAACGTCCTGACTTTC. Translated: CASSSAGANVLTF.

This clonotype came up a few times. This rearrangement joins TRBV4-1 to TRBJ1-1; 9 bases line up with TRBD1. V was pared by 1 base and J by 3 bases, with 9 bases of the junction left unmatched. CDR3 size: 17 residues. Germline-derived CDR1 and CDR2 are MGHRA and YSYEKL. DNA for the CDR3: TGCGCCAGCAGCCAAGTAACTATAGGGACAGGGTACACTGAAGCTTTCTTT. Its protein is CASSQVTIGTGYTEAFF.

This clonotype was detected a few times. The rearrangement uses TRBV5-1 and TRBJ1-3; 8 bases align to TRBD1. Germline CDR1 is SGHRS and CDR2 is YFSETQ. The CDR3 has 15 residues. Trimming at V came to 3 bases and at J to 2 bases, leaving 4 bases not matched to a gene. CDR3 nucleotides: TGCGCCAGCAGCTCTCAGGGGGCAGCTGGAAACACCATATATTTT. This sequence encodes CASSSQGAAGNTIYF.

The table lists this clonotype with a few counts. The gene calls are TRBV4-1 and TRBJ1-3; TRBD1 matches at 7 bases. The CDR3 runs to 12 residues. Germline V gene data show CDR1 as MGHRA and CDR2 as YSYEKL. The V segment lost 4 bases and the J segment 11 bases; nucleotides outside the gene matches: 5. The CDR3 here is CASSRQGDAIYF. The CDR3 DNA is TGCGCCAGCAGCCGACAGGGAGATGCCATATATTTT.

The CDR3 protein is CASSLGQRYYEQYV. Written as DNA, the CDR3 is TGTGCCAGCAGTTTGGGCCAGAGATACTACGAGCAGTACGTC. The chain has TRBV28 and TRBJ2-7; no reliable D call. Germline loops: CDR1 MDHEN, CDR2 SYDVKM. The CDR3 runs to 14 residues. With 3 bases removed from V and 3 bases from J, the gap between germline ends came to 12 bases.